This T cell receptor beta chain was documented in a study of regulatory T cells in long-lasting Graves disease (dated by TCRdb to the early 2020s). About the study as a whole: Newly diagnosed Graves' disease patients had taken antithyroid drugs for less than 3 months. The study was conducted in China and was registered as a clinical trial. This study used TCR sequencing and RNA sequencing of peripheral blood to compare persistent Graves' disease patients against newly diagnosed Graves' disease patients. TCR sequencing covered some 13 persistent and roughly 20 newly diagnosed Graves' disease patients, around 35 samples in total.

Study-wide conclusions, independent of this receptor: Lower TCR Shannon entropy and fewer highly expanded clones were observed in persistent Graves' disease patients than in newly diagnosed patients, which suggested clonal expansion. Because the primary lesion, thyroid tissue, could not be accessed, the study looked at peripheral blood alone. As a limitation, the authors acknowledged that the small sample size may reduce accuracy. Patients with persistent disease shared more public clonotypes (around 2,700) than newly diagnosed patients did (nearly 1,000). Sequencing and analysis were limited to the TCR beta chain. Preferential use of TRBV28, TRBJ1-2 and TRBJ2-5 was observed in persistent disease, whereas TRBV20-1 and TRBJ2-1 were favored in newly diagnosed disease.

The sample's time point label, decoded: newly diagnosed GD, antithyroid drugs for less than 3 months. For both TCR sequencing and RNA sequencing, RNA was extracted from PBMCs using TRIzol. Graves' disease was diagnosed according to American Thyroid Association guidelines. Recruitment of patients was carried out at an endocrinology department in Xi'an, China. From each patient, roughly 9 milliliters of peripheral blood was collected into an EDTA anticoagulant tube. PBMCs were isolated by Ficoll Paque Plus density gradient separation without further T cell sorting. An Agilent 2100 Bioanalyzer and agarose gel were used to check RNA quality, and a NanoDrop 2000 was used to measure RNA concentration. V is reduced by 1 base and J by 8 bases, leaving a spacing of 9 bases between them. The germline V gene (reference sequence) supplies CDR1 DFQATT and CDR2 SNEGSKA. The CDR3 spans 12 residues, from the cysteine through the phenylalanine. The sequence is cut down to CDR3 DNA, 36 bases in frame from base 1.

This clonotype was counted ten times or more. No antigen is known for it. One base away there is no much larger clone; base qualities are not given. The library came from multiplex PCR. The data were produced on an Illumina HiSeq 4000. CDR3 regions were amplified by Arm-PCR with iRepertoire HTBI primers to construct TCR beta libraries. PCR products were gel purified before sequencing. The source study handled its data this way. A total of roughly 58 TRBV and about 13 TRBJ segments were identified across samples and were used for gene usage analysis of CDR3 amino acid clonotypes. COPE and FqMerger were used to merge filtered high-quality paired reads into contigs. Contigs were aligned with BLAST to IMGT TRBV, TRBD and TRBJ reference genes, and CDR3 was defined per IMGT. Highly expanded clones were defined as clonotypes with a frequency above 0.1%. Repertoire diversity was measured by Shannon entropy, and V-J evenness by the Gini coefficient. A clonotype was considered public if more than one individual shared it. TCRdb redid the processing of the public reads, applying fastp at Q25 and MiXCR, and retained in-frame beta chains. Under each unique CDR3 protein, matching rows form one entry showing the most common genes and DNA. The V and J calls, along with clone size, are taken from TCRdb and not from the paper's own processing. This sample is represented by 500,000 or so distinct CDR3 sequences; around 15% of them were singletons. The ten largest clones add up to 9% to 15% of the sample.

This sample was also put to use in a study of T cells in Graves' hyperthyroidism and ophthalmopathy. The second investigation adds: Stable Graves' hyperthyroidism was defined as the absence of progression to ophthalmopathy over 18 months of follow-up. Hyperthyroidism patients were newly diagnosed, with disease duration under 2 months, and aged 18 to 65 years. Any patient with an uncontrolled infection, another autoimmune disease, pregnancy or lactation was excluded. Diagnoses were established on the basis of clinical symptoms, serum thyroxine and TRAb, thyroid ultrasound, and orbital computed tomography. The first round of RT-PCR for the TCR CDR3 was performed with the HTBI primer set and the Qiagen OneStep RT-PCR kit. Most expanded thyroid clonotypes (frequency above 0.001) were also found in blood, which suggests that blood repertoires may mirror thyroid immune responses. A 13 V-J signature model separated ophthalmopathy from stable hyperthyroidism, with about 88% sensitivity and just under 84% specificity in cross-validation and 80%/75% in testing. In validation, progression to ophthalmopathy was predicted by the model with 70.59% sensitivity and around 75% specificity, a median of roughly 6.4 months before onset. To identify distinguishing TCR V-J signatures, a discovery cohort of 100 patients was used, comprising roughly 45 with Graves' ophthalmopathy and roughly 60 with stable Graves' hyperthyroidism. Prospective prediction of ophthalmopathy was tested in an independent validation cohort of 18 to 20 hyperthyroidism patients and 15 to 17 patients who later progressed to ophthalmopathy. The 100 or so discovery patients were divided at random into training and test sets in a 7:3 ratio. The study also compared thyroid tissue and blood T-cell repertoires from 5 to 7 Graves' hyperthyroidism patients. After blood sampling, hyperthyroidism patients were treated with methimazole at a starting dose of 30 mg daily, and ophthalmopathy patients were treated with high-dose intravenous methylprednisolone. Libraries were constructed in a second round of multiplex PCR, after which size selection and purification were carried out. Paired-end sequencing of the libraries was performed with 100 bp reads on an Illumina HiSeq2000. Raw data were processed with SOAPnuke, discarding reads with adapters, uncalled bases, mean Phred below 15, or no exact constant-primer or identifier match. High-quality paired reads were merged using COPE v1.2.5, and each unique nucleotide sequence was defined as a clonotype. MiTCR v1.1 was used to align the clonotypes against IMGT TRBV, TRBD and TRBJ reference segments. Analysis was restricted to V-J combinations with a frequency above 0.0001, which covered 98% to 99.2% of repertoires. A TCS score was defined as the ratio between F50 (clonal expansion) and ExV (chaos), using BLOSUM62-based TCRdist between CDR3 peptides within each V-J. Welch's t-statistics and random forest reduced several hundred V-J features to about 13, which were used in a naive Bayes classifier (R e1071). Sample size was not statistically predetermined, and blinding of investigators to group allocation was not performed. According to the paper, TCR Vbeta CDR3 sequencing was carried out on some 130 peripheral blood samples, which came from some 41 ophthalmopathy, around 74 hyperthyroidism and roughly 17 progressor patients.

The rearrangement joined TRBV20-1 to TRBJ2-1, with the D segment identity uncertain. This TCR was recovered from a man aged 35 to 55 with Graves disease. Donor details come from another sample of the same person, matched by shared clones. Specimen: peripheral blood mononuclear cells (PBMCs), collected at new diagnosis, from a patient treated with antithyroid drugs. The CDR3 amino acid sequence is: CSARVVSHEQFF. The sequenced DNA: TGCAGTGCTAGAGTGGTATCGCATGAGCAGTTCTTC.